This entry lists 2 T cell receptor beta chains sequenced from one sample in a study of identical twins. One entry per CDR3 protein results from TCRdb running MiXCR on the 5' RACE reads. Of fewer than 650,000 distinct CDR3 sequences in the sample, 9.6% were seen once. These data are also associated with another study on yellow fever vaccine responses in identical twins.

Material: PBMCs. These receptors all stem from a woman aged 18-29 years in good health.

The CDR3 is CATSDARGESTDTQYF. In DNA, the CDR3 is TGTGCCACCAGTGATGCGCGGGGGGAAAGCACAGATACGCAGTATTTT. This chain links TRBV24-1 with TRBJ2-3; 8 nucleotides agree with TRBD2. The ends lost 3 bases at V and 0 bases at J; junction bases unmatched: 4. Germline V gene data show CDR1 as KGHDR and CDR2 as SFDVKD. The CDR3 totals 16 residues.

This clonotype has just a few counts. The chain combines TRBV29-1 with TRBJ2-1; D unresolved. Germline CDR1 and CDR2: SQVTM and ANQGSEA. V was clipped by 2 bases and J by 5 bases, with 10 bases between them. The CDR3 is 13 residues long. The CDR3 is CSVELGHHNEQFF. The DNA of the CDR3 is TGCAGCGTTGAACTAGGGCACCACAATGAGCAGTTCTTC.